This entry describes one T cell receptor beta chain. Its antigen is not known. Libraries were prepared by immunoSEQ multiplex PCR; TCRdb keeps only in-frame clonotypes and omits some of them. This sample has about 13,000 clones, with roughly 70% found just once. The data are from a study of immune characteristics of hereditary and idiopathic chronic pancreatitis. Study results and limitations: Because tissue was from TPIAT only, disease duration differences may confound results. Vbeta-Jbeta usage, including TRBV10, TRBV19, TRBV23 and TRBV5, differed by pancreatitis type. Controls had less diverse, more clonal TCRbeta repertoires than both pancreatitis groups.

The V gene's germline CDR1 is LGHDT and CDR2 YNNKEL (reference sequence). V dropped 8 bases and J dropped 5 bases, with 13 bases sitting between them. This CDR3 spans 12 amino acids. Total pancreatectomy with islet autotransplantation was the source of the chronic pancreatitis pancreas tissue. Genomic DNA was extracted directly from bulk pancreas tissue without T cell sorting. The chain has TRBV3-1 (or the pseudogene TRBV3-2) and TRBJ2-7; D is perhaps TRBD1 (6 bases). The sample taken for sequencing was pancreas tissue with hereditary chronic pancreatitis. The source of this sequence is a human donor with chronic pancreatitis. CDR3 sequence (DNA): TGTGCCAGCGGACCCAGGGGACACGAGCAGTACTTC. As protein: CASGPRGHEQYF.